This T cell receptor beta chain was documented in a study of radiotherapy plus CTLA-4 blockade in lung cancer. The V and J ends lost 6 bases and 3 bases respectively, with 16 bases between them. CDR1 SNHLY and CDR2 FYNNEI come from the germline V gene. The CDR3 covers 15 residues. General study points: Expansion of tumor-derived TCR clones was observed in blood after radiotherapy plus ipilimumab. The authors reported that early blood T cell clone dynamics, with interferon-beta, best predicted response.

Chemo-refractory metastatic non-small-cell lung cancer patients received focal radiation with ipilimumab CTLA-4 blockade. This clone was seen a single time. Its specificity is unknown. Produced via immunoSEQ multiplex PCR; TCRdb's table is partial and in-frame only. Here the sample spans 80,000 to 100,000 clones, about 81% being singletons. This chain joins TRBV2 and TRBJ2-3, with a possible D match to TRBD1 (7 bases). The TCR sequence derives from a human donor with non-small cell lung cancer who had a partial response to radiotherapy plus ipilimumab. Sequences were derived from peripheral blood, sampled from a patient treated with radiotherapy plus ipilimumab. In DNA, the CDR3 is TGTGCCAGCAGCGCCCCCCAGGGGGGTACAGATACGCAGTATTTT. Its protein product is CASSAPQGGTDTQYF. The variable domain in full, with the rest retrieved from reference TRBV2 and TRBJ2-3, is EPEVTQTPSHQVTQMGQEVILRCVPISNHLYFYWYRQILGQKVEFLVSFYNNEISEKSEIFDDQFSVERPDGSNFTLKIRSTKLEDSAMYFCASSAPQGGTDTQYFGPGTRLTVL.